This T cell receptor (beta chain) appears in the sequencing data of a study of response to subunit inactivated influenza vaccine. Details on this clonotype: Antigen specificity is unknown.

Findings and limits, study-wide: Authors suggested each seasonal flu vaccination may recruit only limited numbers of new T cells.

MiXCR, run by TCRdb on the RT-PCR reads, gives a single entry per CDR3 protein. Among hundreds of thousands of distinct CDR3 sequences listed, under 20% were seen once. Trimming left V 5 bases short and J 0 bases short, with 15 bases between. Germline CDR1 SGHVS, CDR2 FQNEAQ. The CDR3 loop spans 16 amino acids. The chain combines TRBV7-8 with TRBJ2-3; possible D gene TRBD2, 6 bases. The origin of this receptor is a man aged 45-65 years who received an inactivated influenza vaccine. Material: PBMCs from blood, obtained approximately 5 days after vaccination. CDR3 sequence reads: CASSAGTGRSTDTQYF. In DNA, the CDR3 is TGTGCCAGCAGCGCCGGGACGGGGAGGAGCACAGATACGCAGTATTTT.